This T cell receptor (beta chain) was profiled in a study of a mutant IDH1 vaccine in newly diagnosed glioma. Across the whole study: Of the patients given treatment, approximately 60% were male and approximately 40% were female, and a mean age of roughly 40 years was recorded. Pretreatment consisted of radiotherapy, temozolomide, or both, with most receiving both.

Assay used: immunoSEQ multiplex PCR; TCRdb lists only in-frame clones, some missing. The sample holds about 69,000 clones, about 86% seen once. Time point of the sample: baseline, week 1 (first vaccination visit). Noted treatment: pre-vaccination baseline after standard-of-care therapy. Note on this clone: Its antigen is not identified.

The CDR3 consists of 13 residues. The V end was cut by 8 bases, the J end by 2 bases, with 10 bases between. Germline lookup yields CDR1 SGHVS and CDR2 FQNEAQ. Study observations and caveats: Shifts in the top peripheral T cell clonotypes seemed unrelated to pseudoprogression.

The gene calls are TRBV7-8 and TRBJ2-1, with D possibly being TRBD1 (5 bases). The receptor's source is a man aged 30 to 45 with glioma. Sequencing was performed on PBMCs, taken from a glioma patient treated with radiotherapy, temozolomide or both. The CDR3 DNA reads TGTGCCAGCCTTGCGACAGCCTACAATGAGCAGTTCTTC. This encodes CASLATAYNEQFF.